These 11 T cell receptor beta chains were sequenced from one sample in a study of T cell changes during pregnancy in multiple sclerosis. Repertoires were generated with immunoSEQ multiplex PCR, while TCRdb's copy carries only in-frame clones and drops some. The data hold under 45,000 clones, with approximately 90% observed a single time. Sequencing used CD8+ T cells from peripheral blood mononuclear cells, obtained in the third trimester of pregnancy. The origin of the receptors is a female donor with multiple sclerosis, enrolled in a pregnancy study.

Of note for this clone: The junction and the germline gene differ at one end; a read error may be behind it. The genes are TRBV7-2 and TRBJ1-6; D may be TRBD1 (6 bases). This CDR3 is built from 15 residues. Germline V gene sequence: CDR1 SGHTA, CDR2 FQGNSA. CDR3: CAGSLDQGTGSPLHF. CDR3 nucleotide sequence: TGTGCCGGCAGCTTAGACCAGGGGACGGGCTCACCCCTCCACTTT.

This clone turned up a few times. DNA of the CDR3: TGTGCCAGCAGCAGGCCGACAGAACTGAACACTGAAGCTTTCTTT. Translated: CASSRPTELNTEAFF. The genes are TRBV13 and TRBJ1-1, with a tentative D call TRBD1 (5 bases). This CDR3 spans 15 amino acids. V was pared by 5 bases and J by 0 bases, with 13 bases between. Germline CDR1 and CDR2: PRHDT and FYEKMQ (reference sequence). Full variable domain (rest looked up from reference TRBV13 and TRBJ1-1): AAGVIQSPRHLIKEKRETATLKCYPIPRHDTVYWYQQGPGQDPQFLISFYEKMQSDKGSIPDRFSAQQFSDYHSELNMSSLELGDSALYFCASSRPTELNTEAFFGQGTRLTVV.

The chain has TRBV14 and TRBJ2-7; the match to TRBD1 covers 8 bases. The J segment lost 2 bases and the V segment lost 3 bases, leaving 9 bases of the junction unmatched. The V gene's germline CDR1 is SGHDN and CDR2 FVKESK. This CDR3 comprises 16 residues. Here the CDR3 DNA reads TGTGCCAGCAGCCACCCACGGACAGGGCAGACCTACGAGCAGTACTTC. As protein: CASSHPRTGQTYEQYF.

The chain carries TRBV28 and TRBJ2-7; 11 bases are shared with TRBD1. This CDR3 has 15 amino acids. Trimming at V came to 6 bases and at J to 3 bases, leaving 7 bases not matched to a gene. Germline loops: CDR1 MDHEN, CDR2 SYDVKM. The CDR3 sequence is CASSLSGTGGYEQYF. Written as DNA, the CDR3 is TGTGCCAGCAGCCTATCCGGGACAGGGGGCTACGAGCAGTACTTC.

The chain has TRBV7-6 and TRBJ1-1, with D possibly matching TRBD1 (6 bases). This CDR3 has 15 residues. Germline values: CDR1 SGHVS, CDR2 FNYEAQ. The V end was cut by 5 bases, the J end by 0 bases, with 13 bases between. The CDR3 DNA follows: TGTGCCAGCAGCCATAAACAGGGTATGAACACTGAAGCTTTCTTT. Encoded protein: CASSHKQGMNTEAFF.

The chain links TRBV28 to TRBJ2-7; 12 bases fit TRBD1. CDR1 and CDR2 (germline): MDHEN, SYDVKM. The CDR3 has 15 amino acids. The trim removed 3 bases at V and 4 bases at J, leaving 4 bases unmatched. CDR3 coding DNA: TGTGCCAGCAGTTTTGGGGACAGGGGGCTGTACGAGCAGTACTTC. Translating it yields CASSFGDRGLYEQYF.

The V and J genes are TRBV2 and TRBJ2-5; D remains ambiguous. Germline V gives CDR1 SNHLY, CDR2 FYNNEI. Trimming took 3 bases from V and 4 from J, leaving 15 bases between them. CDR3 length: 15 amino acids. The CDR3 is CASSDRLGEGETQYF. CDR3 sequence (DNA): TGTGCCAGCAGTGATCGTCTAGGCGAAGGAGAGACCCAGTACTTC.

V gene TRBV12-5 combines with J gene TRBJ2-3, with 8 positions matching TRBD1. Unmatched junction bases numbered 5, after V lost 5 bases and J lost 1 base. The CDR3 loop spans 15 amino acids. The germline CDR1 and CDR2 sequences are LGHNT and FRNRAP. The CDR3 is CASGQGATGTDTQYF. CDR3 sequence (DNA): TGTGCTAGTGGTCAGGGGGCGACGGGCACAGATACGCAGTATTTT.

The chain links TRBV11-3 to TRBJ1-1; D might be TRBD1 (6 bases). The CDR3 consists of 17 residues. Germline CDR1 reads SGHNT; CDR2 reads YENEEA. Trimming removed 2 bases from V and 2 bases from J, with 18 bases in between. Here the CDR3 DNA reads TGTGCCAGCAGCTTACTTGCAGAGGGGACAAAAAACACTGAAGCTTTCTTT. Its protein product is CASSLLAEGTKNTEAFF.

V gene TRBV7-3 combines with J gene TRBJ2-7; tentative D call: TRBD1 (6 bases). Germline CDR1 and CDR2: SGHTA and FQGTGA. Trimming cost V 5 bases and J 6 bases, with 14 bases left between them. CDR3 length: 13 amino acids. The CDR3 region has the DNA TGTGCCAGCAGCCCTGAGGTAGGGGGCGAGCAGTACTTC. It yields the protein CASSPEVGGEQYF.

The chain joins TRBV15 to TRBJ2-3, with TRBD2 matching over 11 bases. V shed 3 bases, J shed 2 bases, and the junction held 16 bases outside the gene matches. CDR1 is LNHNV, CDR2 YYDKDF, per germline (reference sequence). The CDR3 is 20 amino acids. CDR3 sequence (DNA): TGTGCCACCAGCAGTCAAGGTGGGACTAGCGGACCGACCAACACAGATACGCAGTATTTT. This translates into CATSSQGGTSGPTNTDTQYF.